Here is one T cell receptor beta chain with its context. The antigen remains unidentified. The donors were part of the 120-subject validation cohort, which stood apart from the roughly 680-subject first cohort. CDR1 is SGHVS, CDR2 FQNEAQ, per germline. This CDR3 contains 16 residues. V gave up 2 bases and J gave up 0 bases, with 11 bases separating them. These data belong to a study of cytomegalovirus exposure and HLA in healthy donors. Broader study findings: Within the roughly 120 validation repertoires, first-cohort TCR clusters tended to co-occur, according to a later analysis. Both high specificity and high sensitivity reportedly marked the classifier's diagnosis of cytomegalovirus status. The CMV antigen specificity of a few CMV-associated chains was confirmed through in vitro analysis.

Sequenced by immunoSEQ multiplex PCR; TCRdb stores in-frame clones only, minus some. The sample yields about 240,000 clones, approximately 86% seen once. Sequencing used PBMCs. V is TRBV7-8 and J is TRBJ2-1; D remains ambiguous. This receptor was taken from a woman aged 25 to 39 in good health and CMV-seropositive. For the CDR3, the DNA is TGTGCCAGCAGCTTATACGAGAGGCGCTCCTACAATGAGCAGTTCTTC. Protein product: CASSLYERRSYNEQFF.